Listed here are 27 T cell receptor beta chains from one sample, sequenced in a study of CXCR3-negative and CXCR3-positive naive CD8 T cells. All TRB cDNA libraries came from 5' RACE performed with UMI labels. TCRdb reprocessed the 5' RACE reads and stores each CDR3 protein as one record, lacking DNA. There are 2,700 or so distinct CDR3 sequences in the sample, with roughly 2.2% held by the top ten. Study-level points and caveats: More hydrophobic TRB CDR3s occurred in CXCR3-positive than in CXCR3-negative naive cells.

Antigens for these TCRs are unknown. The sample taken for sequencing was naive CXCR3+ CD8+ T cells from blood. The sample's subset: CD45RO-CCR7+CD27+CD95- naive CD8+ T cells expressing CXCR3 (TNR3+). Source of these receptors: a human donor in good health. Some clones in this sample may be carry-over from other donors' samples.

The chain links TRBV6-2 or TRBV6-3 to TRBJ2-1; the D call from TCRdb, TRBD2, cannot be confirmed without DNA. Germline CDR1 MNHEY, CDR2 SVGEGT. The CDR3 totals 12 residues. The chain's CDR3 is CAGGLAINEQFF.

Measured by frequency, this clonotype is medium-sized (0.01 to 0.1%). The chain uses TRBV12-5 and TRBJ1-1; TCRdb's D call of TRBD1 is untestable without DNA. The CDR3 length is 15 residues. Germline CDR1 and CDR2: LGHNT and FRNRAP. The CDR3: CASGFTGTTNTEAFF. Variable domain in full (rest from reference TRBV12-5 and TRBJ1-1): DARVTQTPRHKVTEMGQEVTMRCQPILGHNTVFWYRQTMMQGLELLAYFRNRAPLDDSGMPKDRFSAEMPDATLATLKIQPSEPRDSAVYFCASGFTGTTNTEAFFGQGTRLTVV.

By frequency, this clonotype registers medium-sized. The chain carries TRBV29-1 and TRBJ2-3; TCRdb calls TRBD2, which cannot be checked without DNA. Germline loops: CDR1 SQVTM, CDR2 ANQGSEA. CDR3 size: 15 residues. This CDR3 is CSVDLGGRLTDTQYF.

This clonotype is called medium-sized (0.01 to 0.1%) based on its frequency. The rearrangement uses TRBV4-3 and TRBJ1-1; lacking DNA, the TRBD1 call made by TCRdb goes unchecked. This CDR3 region has 18 residues. The germline V gene encodes CDR1 LGHNA and CDR2 YSLEER. The CDR3 spells CASSTITGDASLNTEAFF.

The gene calls are TRBV6-2 or TRBV6-3 and TRBJ2-1; without DNA, the TCRdb call of TRBD1 cannot be checked. The germline V gene encodes CDR1 MNHEY and CDR2 SVGEGT. The CDR3 runs to 15 residues. CDR3 residues: CASIRGTYEYNEQFF.

This clonotype registers medium-sized (0.01 to 0.1%) by frequency. The chain uses TRBV24-1 and TRBJ2-1; TCRdb names TRBD1, which stays unverified in the absence of DNA. Per the germline V gene, CDR1 is KGHDR and CDR2 is SFDVKD. The CDR3 is made up of 14 amino acids. CDR3 loop: CATSARTRYNEQFF.

By frequency, this clonotype registers medium-sized. The chain employs TRBV20-1 and TRBJ2-1. From germline, CDR1 is DFQATT and CDR2 SNEGSKA (reference sequence). The CDR3 has 11 residues. The CDR3 reads CSGSSYNEQFF.

The chain recombines TRBV6-5 with TRBJ2-2; the TCRdb call, TRBD2, lacks DNA for checking. This CDR3 is built from 14 residues. The germline gives CDR1 MNHEY, CDR2 SVGAGI. CDR3 loop: CASTSTDSTGELFF.

This clonotype registers medium-sized by frequency. The J gene is TRBJ2-1, the V gene TRBV30; checking the TCRdb D call of TRBD1 is not possible without DNA. From germline, CDR1 is GTSNPN and CDR2 SVGIG (reference sequence). The CDR3 is 13 residues long. CDR3 sequence reads: CAWSVGGYNEQFF.

The rearrangement joins TRBV6-4 to TRBJ2-1. Germline assignment: CDR1 MRHNA and CDR2 SNTAGT. This CDR3 spans 14 amino acids. The CDR3 region is CASSWSDDNNEQFF.

This chain joins TRBV6-2 or TRBV6-3 and TRBJ1-5; absent DNA, TCRdb's TRBD1 call cannot be checked. Germline CDR1 MNHEY, CDR2 SVGEGT. The CDR3 contains 17 residues. The CDR3 region is CASSYVLGQYSNQPQHF.

This clonotype counts as medium-sized (0.01 to 0.1%) by frequency. This CDR3 reads CASTPSMGADQETQYF. This chain links TRBV11-2 with TRBJ2-5; TCRdb calls TRBD1, which cannot be checked without DNA. This CDR3 is built from 16 residues. Germline V CDR1 and CDR2: SGHAT, FQNNGV.

In terms of frequency, this clonotype is medium-sized (0.01 to 0.1%). This chain links TRBV29-1 with TRBJ1-1; TCRdb's assignment of TRBD1 cannot be checked, as there is no DNA. CDR3 length equals 14 residues. Germline loops: CDR1 SQVTM, CDR2 ANQGSEA. The CDR3 region is CSVAGGVMNTEAFF.

Judged by frequency, this clonotype is medium-sized. V is TRBV7-8 and J is TRBJ2-4; TCRdb reports TRBD1, a call that lacks DNA to check it against. CDR3 length: 14 amino acids. Per the germline V gene, CDR1 is SGHVS and CDR2 is FQNEAQ. CDR3 in amino acids: CASSLGGRENIQYF.

The J gene is TRBJ2-2, the V gene TRBV2; the TRBD2 assignment by TCRdb is unverifiable without DNA. Per the germline V gene, CDR1 is SNHLY and CDR2 is FYNNEI. The CDR3 extends over 18 amino acids. CDR3 loop: CASSDFLAGGPNTGELFF.

This clonotype is deemed medium-sized by its frequency. This rearrangement joins TRBV7-9 to TRBJ2-1. Germline V gene lookup returns CDR1 SEHNR and CDR2 FQNEAQ (reference sequence). This CDR3 comprises 12 residues. CDR3 sequence reads: CASSLGDNEQFF.

This clonotype registers medium-sized by frequency. The chain combines TRBV29-1 with TRBJ2-2. Germline loops: CDR1 SQVTM, CDR2 ANQGSEA. The CDR3 extends over 12 amino acids. The CDR3 here is CSVVGNTGELFF.

The chain is built from TRBV7-9 and TRBJ2-3; the D gene TCRdb calls, TRBD2, cannot be checked with no DNA. The V gene's germline CDR1 is SEHNR and CDR2 FQNEAQ (reference sequence). The length of the CDR3 is 17 residues. CDR3 region: CASSLADGGSSTDTQYF.

V gene TRBV24-1 combines with J gene TRBJ1-1; lacking DNA, the TRBD1 call made by TCRdb goes unchecked. The CDR3 length is 12 residues. The germline gives CDR1 KGHDR, CDR2 SFDVKD. The CDR3 spells CATSEGGTEAFF.

Judged by frequency, this clonotype is large. The rearrangement uses TRBV19 and TRBJ2-7; checking the TCRdb D call of TRBD1 is not possible without DNA. The germline V gene has CDR1 LNHDA and CDR2 SQIVND (reference sequence). The CDR3 has 14 residues. CDR3 residues: CASSTRTETYEQYF.

This CDR3 is CASSRGTAVQETQYF. The chain links TRBV4-3 to TRBJ2-5; TCRdb returns TRBD1, unconfirmable since there is no DNA. CDR3 size: 15 residues. Per germline, CDR1 LGHNA and CDR2 YSLEER.

In terms of frequency, this clonotype is medium-sized (0.01 to 0.1%). J is TRBJ2-7 and V is TRBV10-3. This CDR3 is 14 amino acids long. CDR1 ENHRY and CDR2 SYGVKD come from the germline V gene. CDR3 sequence reads: CATGVSSESYEQYF.

The chain has TRBV10-2 and TRBJ1-5. The CDR3 consists of 15 residues. Germline CDR1 WSHSY, CDR2 SAAADI. The CDR3: CASQFEVGVRQPQHF.

This clonotype is labeled medium-sized (0.01 to 0.1%) based on frequency. This rearrangement joins TRBV30 to TRBJ2-1; TCRdb names TRBD1, which stays unverified in the absence of DNA. Germline lookup yields CDR1 GTSNPN and CDR2 SVGIG (reference sequence). The CDR3 is 14 residues long. CDR3 amino acids: CAWSRGAGGYEQFF.

This sequence joins TRBV2 and TRBJ2-6. The CDR3 runs to 16 residues. CDR1 is SNHLY, CDR2 FYNNEI, per germline. The CDR3 sequence: CASSEGVFSGANVLTF.

The chain has TRBV2 and TRBJ2-2; TCRdb proposes TRBD2, but this gene call is untestable without DNA. The germline CDR1 and CDR2 sequences are SNHLY and FYNNEI. This CDR3 comprises 14 residues. The CDR3: CASQTEGWAGELFF.

The chain recombines TRBV4-3 with TRBJ1-2; as DNA is missing, the TRBD1 call by TCRdb cannot be tested. Germline-derived CDR1 and CDR2 are LGHNA and YSLEER. This CDR3 has 15 residues. The CDR3 spells CASSQIWAGQGGYTF.